This T cell receptor beta chain was sequenced in a study of blood T cell repertoires in COVID-19. The V end was cut by 8 bases, the J end by 9 bases, with 19 bases between. Per the germline V gene, CDR1 is LGHDT and CDR2 is YNNKEL (reference sequence). The CDR3 sequence is 13 residues long. This table comes from immunoSEQ multiplex PCR, and its TCRdb copy is limited to in-frame clones, with some not included. The sample records 55,000 to 65,000 clones, approximately 86% being singletons. This chain uses TRBV3-1 (or the pseudogene TRBV3-2) with TRBJ1-1, with D unclear. The source material was peripheral blood. The clonotype originates from a man aged 55 to 69 with acute or convalescent COVID-19. The chain's CDR3 is CASVEEGADKAFF. DNA for the CDR3: TGTGCCAGCGTTGAGGAGGGAGCCGACAAAGCTTTCTTT.